This record concerns one T cell receptor beta chain sequence. The data were obtained in a study of cytomegalovirus exposure and HLA in healthy donors. Germline lookup yields CDR1 SGDLS and CDR2 YYNGEE. This CDR3 region has 15 residues. V lost 5 bases and J lost 3, with 16 bases in between. The PCR made use of 60 Vbeta and 13 Jbeta primers. Assay used: immunoSEQ multiplex PCR; TCRdb lists only in-frame clones, some missing. The data show 150,000 or so clones, and the top ten clones hold around 1.5%. The V call is TRBV9, the J call TRBJ2-3, with D unclear. Specimen: PBMCs. The sequence derives from a woman aged 45-60 years in good health and CMV-seronegative. CDR3 in DNA: TGTGCCAGCAGTGCTGCACTCCGACTGACAGATACGCAGTATTTT. Protein sequence: CASSAALRLTDTQYF.